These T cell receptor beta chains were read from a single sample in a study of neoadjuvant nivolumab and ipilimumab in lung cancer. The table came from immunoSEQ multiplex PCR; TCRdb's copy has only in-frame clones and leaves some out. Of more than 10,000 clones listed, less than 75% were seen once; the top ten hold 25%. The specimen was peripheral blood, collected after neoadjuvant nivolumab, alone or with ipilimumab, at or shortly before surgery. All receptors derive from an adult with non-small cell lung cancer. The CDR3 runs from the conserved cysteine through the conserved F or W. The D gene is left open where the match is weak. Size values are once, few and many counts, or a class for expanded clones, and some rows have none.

CDR3 DNA: TGTGCCAGCAGCTTAAGCGCTAGCGGGAGATCAAATACGCAGTATTTT
CDR3 protein: CASSLSASGRSNTQYF
D gene: TRBD2
V gene: TRBV7-9
J gene: TRBJ2-3
clone size: NA

CDR3 DNA: TGTGCCTGGTCTACGGGCCTGAGGGATACGCAGTATTTT
CDR3 protein: CAWSTGLRDTQYF
D gene: NA
V gene: TRBV30
J gene: TRBJ2-3
clone size: NA

CDR3 DNA: TGTGCCTGGAGTGTAAATGGCGATCAGCCCCAGCATTTT
CDR3 protein: CAWSVNGDQPQHF
D gene: NA
V gene: TRBV30
J gene: TRBJ1-5
clone size: NA

CDR3 DNA: TGTGCCATCAGCCATCGGGGGATGGGGCAGACGTACATCCCATGGGGCTACACCTTC
CDR3 protein: CAISHRGMGQTYIPWGYTF
D gene: NA
V gene: TRBV10-3
J gene: TRBJ1-2
clone size: NA

CDR3 DNA: TGTGCCAGCGGATCAGTGAACACTGAAGCTTTCTTT
CDR3 protein: CASGSVNTEAFF
D gene: NA
V gene: TRBV11-3
J gene: TRBJ1-1
clone size: NA

CDR3 DNA: TGTGCCAGCAGTGATTCGGGAGGAAATGAAAAACTGTTTTTT
CDR3 protein: CASSDSGGNEKLFF
D gene: NA
V gene: TRBV2
J gene: TRBJ1-4
clone size: NA

CDR3 DNA: TGCGCCAGCAGCTTGGGTAGCGGGGAGACCCAGTACTTC
CDR3 protein: CASSLGSGETQYF
D gene: TRBD2
V gene: TRBV5-1
J gene: TRBJ2-5
clone size: few

CDR3 DNA: TGCGCCAGCCAGGGCTGGGGATCAGATACGCAGTATTTT
CDR3 protein: CASQGWGSDTQYF
D gene: NA
V gene: TRBV5-1
J gene: TRBJ2-3
clone size: NA

CDR3 DNA: TGTGCCAGCTCAGTTCTACTGGATAGCACAGATACGCAGTATTTT
CDR3 protein: CASSVLLDSTDTQYF
D gene: NA
V gene: TRBV18
J gene: TRBJ2-3
clone size: NA

CDR3 DNA: TGTGCCAGCTCTCCCTCCCGGGACATGAACACTGAAGCTTTCTTT
CDR3 protein: CASSPSRDMNTEAFF
D gene: NA
V gene: TRBV18
J gene: TRBJ1-1
clone size: NA

CDR3 DNA: TGTGCCAGCAGTGTGGCGATAGCGGGAGCGACGGGGGATACGCAGTATTTT
CDR3 protein: CASSVAIAGATGDTQYF
D gene: TRBD2
V gene: TRBV7-2
J gene: TRBJ2-3
clone size: once

CDR3 DNA: TGTGCCAGCTCACCAAGGATTCCCGGGGCCAACGTCCTGACTTTC
CDR3 protein: CASSPRIPGANVLTF
D gene: NA
V gene: TRBV18
J gene: TRBJ2-6
clone size: NA

CDR3 DNA: TGCAGCGTTATAGGGGTGAGGGGAAGTTACGAGCAGTACTTC
CDR3 protein: CSVIGVRGSYEQYF
D gene: NA
V gene: TRBV29-1
J gene: TRBJ2-7
clone size: NA

CDR3 DNA: TGCAGCGTTGAAGGAATACCCCGAGAGACCCAGTACTTC
CDR3 protein: CSVEGIPRETQYF
D gene: NA
V gene: TRBV29-1
J gene: TRBJ2-5
clone size: NA

CDR3 DNA: TGTGCCAGCTCACTTATATCAGCCCCAGCATTT
CDR3 protein: CASSLISAPAF
D gene: NA
V gene: TRBV18
J gene: TRBJ1-5
clone size: NA

CDR3 DNA: TGTGCCTGGAGTCGGGGGCGCACGGGCCGGGGAGGCAATGAGCAGTTCTTC
CDR3 protein: CAWSRGRTGRGGNEQFF
D gene: NA
V gene: TRBV30
J gene: TRBJ2-1
clone size: once

CDR3 DNA: TGCGCCAGCAGGCCAACTAGCGCCAGTATATCGGGCACAGATACGCAGTATTTT
CDR3 protein: CASRPTSASISGTDTQYF
D gene: TRBD2
V gene: TRBV5-1
J gene: TRBJ2-3
clone size: NA

CDR3 DNA: TGTGCCACACACAGGGCCCAGACCTACGAGCAGTACTTC
CDR3 protein: CATHRAQTYEQYF
D gene: NA
V gene: TRBV2
J gene: TRBJ2-7
clone size: NA

CDR3 DNA: TGTGCCAGCAGCCTCAGGACTGATATATCCTACGAGCAGTACTTC
CDR3 protein: CASSLRTDISYEQYF
D gene: NA
V gene: TRBV11-2
J gene: TRBJ2-7
clone size: once

CDR3 DNA: TGTGCCAGCTCACCACCTCCCGGGAGCACAGATACGCAGTATTTT
CDR3 protein: CASSPPPGSTDTQYF
D gene: NA
V gene: TRBV18
J gene: TRBJ2-3
clone size: once

CDR3 DNA: TGTGCCAGCAGCTTATATGCCCTCCAGCAGTTCTTC
CDR3 protein: CASSLYALQQFF
D gene: NA
V gene: TRBV11-2
J gene: TRBJ2-1
clone size: NA

CDR3 DNA: TGCGCCAGCAGCATAGGACCGGCCTCTGGAAACACCATATATTTT
CDR3 protein: CASSIGPASGNTIYF
D gene: NA
V gene: TRBV5-1
J gene: TRBJ1-3
clone size: NA

CDR3 DNA: TGTGCCAGCTCACCCGGACAGGGGATAACATCCTACGAGCAGTACTTC
CDR3 protein: CASSPGQGITSYEQYF
D gene: TRBD1
V gene: TRBV18
J gene: TRBJ2-7
clone size: NA

CDR3 DNA: TGTGCCAGCAGCTTCATCGGGGTGAACACTGAAGCTTTCTTT
CDR3 protein: CASSFIGVNTEAFF
D gene: NA
V gene: TRBV11-2
J gene: TRBJ1-1
clone size: NA

CDR3 DNA: TGCGCCAGCAGCTTGCTGCGGGAACCTATATCCAGTGAGCAGTTCTTC
CDR3 protein: CASSLLREPISSEQFF
D gene: NA
V gene: TRBV5-1
J gene: TRBJ2-1
clone size: NA

CDR3 DNA: TGTGCCAGCAGCTTGGCCGCGGAAGAGACCCAGTACTTC
CDR3 protein: CASSLAAEETQYF
D gene: NA
V gene: TRBV5-5
J gene: TRBJ2-5
clone size: NA

CDR3 DNA: TGCGCCAGCAGAACTCCCAATTACAATGAGCAGTTCTTC
CDR3 protein: CASRTPNYNEQFF
D gene: NA
V gene: TRBV5-1
J gene: TRBJ2-1
clone size: NA

CDR3 DNA: TGTGCCTGGCGCAAAGACAGGAGATCCACCTATGGCTACACCTTC
CDR3 protein: CAWRKDRRSTYGYTF
D gene: NA
V gene: TRBV30
J gene: TRBJ1-2
clone size: NA

CDR3 DNA: TGTGCCATCAGTGTCGTCAGGGGTAACTATGGCTACACCTTC
CDR3 protein: CAISVVRGNYGYTF
D gene: NA
V gene: TRBV10-3
J gene: TRBJ1-2
clone size: NA

CDR3 DNA: TGCAGCGTGGGACAGCAGAACACTGAAGCTTTCTTT
CDR3 protein: CSVGQQNTEAFF
D gene: TRBD1
V gene: TRBV29-1
J gene: TRBJ1-1
clone size: NA

CDR3 DNA: TGTGCCAGCTCACACCGTACAGGGGTTGCCTACGAGCAGTACTTC
CDR3 protein: CASSHRTGVAYEQYF
D gene: TRBD1
V gene: TRBV18
J gene: TRBJ2-7
clone size: NA

CDR3 DNA: TGTGCCAGCAGCTTAGGAGGAGGGATCGAGCAGTACTTC
CDR3 protein: CASSLGGGIEQYF
D gene: NA
V gene: TRBV7-3
J gene: TRBJ2-7
clone size: NA

CDR3 DNA: TGTGCCAGCTCGCCCAAGACAGGGCTCCACGAGCAGTACTTC
CDR3 protein: CASSPKTGLHEQYF
D gene: TRBD1
V gene: TRBV18
J gene: TRBJ2-7
clone size: once

CDR3 DNA: TGCGCCAGCAGCTTGGTTATTTCGCGGGGGCTGGGTGAGCAGTACTTC
CDR3 protein: CASSLVISRGLGEQYF
D gene: NA
V gene: TRBV5-1
J gene: TRBJ2-7
clone size: NA

CDR3 DNA: TGTGCCAGCTCACAGGACAGGGTTAACTATGGCTACACCTTC
CDR3 protein: CASSQDRVNYGYTF
D gene: TRBD1
V gene: TRBV18
J gene: TRBJ1-2
clone size: once

CDR3 DNA: TGCAGCGTTGAATATGGCGGGACAGGGGGGACTGAAGCTTTCTTT
CDR3 protein: CSVEYGGTGGTEAFF
D gene: TRBD1
V gene: TRBV29-1
J gene: TRBJ1-1
clone size: NA

CDR3 DNA: TGTGCCAGCAGTAGGACAGGGGAGGGCGAGCAGTACTTC
CDR3 protein: CASSRTGEGEQYF
D gene: TRBD1
V gene: TRBV2
J gene: TRBJ2-7
clone size: NA

CDR3 DNA: TGCGCCAGCAGCTTAGGTACCGTTTTCTCTGGGGCCAACGTCCTGACTTTC
CDR3 protein: CASSLGTVFSGANVLTF
D gene: NA
V gene: TRBV5-1
J gene: TRBJ2-6
clone size: NA

CDR3 DNA: TGTGCCAGCAGCGCGGGACAGGGAAACGAGCAGTACTTC
CDR3 protein: CASSAGQGNEQYF
D gene: TRBD1
V gene: TRBV9
J gene: TRBJ2-7
clone size: NA

CDR3 DNA: TGCGCCAGCAGCTCCCGACTAGCGGGCGGCAATGAGCAGTTCTTC
CDR3 protein: CASSSRLAGGNEQFF
D gene: TRBD2
V gene: TRBV5-1
J gene: TRBJ2-1
clone size: NA

CDR3 DNA: TGTGCCAGCAGCTTGCTAGCGGGAGATCTTAGTGAGCAGTTCTTC
CDR3 protein: CASSLLAGDLSEQFF
D gene: TRBD2
V gene: TRBV5-5
J gene: TRBJ2-1
clone size: NA

CDR3 DNA: TGTGCCAGCTCACCAGGGCTCAGCTCTGGAAACACCATATATTTT
CDR3 protein: CASSPGLSSGNTIYF
D gene: NA
V gene: TRBV18
J gene: TRBJ1-3
clone size: NA

CDR3 DNA: TGTGCCAGCAGCGTAGGGGGACAGGGACCTGGCTACACCTTC
CDR3 protein: CASSVGGQGPGYTF
D gene: TRBD1
V gene: TRBV9
J gene: TRBJ1-2
clone size: medium-sized

CDR3 DNA: TGTGCCAGCTGCCCCCCGGGACAGGCATTTCAAGGCCAGTACTTC
CDR3 protein: CASCPPGQAFQGQYF
D gene: TRBD1
V gene: TRBV25-1
J gene: TRBJ2-5
clone size: NA

CDR3 DNA: TGTGCCAGCAGTTTGGCGGGGATTAGCACAGATACGCAGTATTTT
CDR3 protein: CASSLAGISTDTQYF
D gene: NA
V gene: TRBV2
J gene: TRBJ2-3
clone size: NA

CDR3 DNA: TGTGCCAGCAGTGCCTCCGGGACAGGGTGGACTGAAGCTTTCTTT
CDR3 protein: CASSASGTGWTEAFF
D gene: TRBD1
V gene: TRBV6-5
J gene: TRBJ1-1
clone size: NA

CDR3 DNA: TGTGCCAGCAGCCGAGACAGGGTACCGAAACTGTTTTTT
CDR3 protein: CASSRDRVPKLFF
D gene: TRBD1
V gene: TRBV11-1
J gene: TRBJ1-4
clone size: once